The present TCR beta chain was sequenced within a study of CD8+CD57+ T cells in acquired aplastic anemia. Study overall: DNA per sorted CD4+ or CD8+ sample ranged about 0.17 to 30 ug, averaging approximately 3.1 ug. Overall study findings and caveats: About 29 shared CD8+ CDR3s appeared highly expressed within patients' immunodominant clones.

TCR beta VDJ combinations and CDR3 sequences were profiled from genomic DNA. TCRdb reprocessed the reads with MiXCR, giving one entry per CDR3 protein. This sample yields about 160,000 distinct CDR3 sequences, of which around half are seen a single time; 3.2% belongs to the top ten. It was patients with CD8+CD57+ cell expansion by flow cytometry who were chosen for sequencing. Every patient was diagnosed with severe acquired aplastic anemia. Per the germline V gene, CDR1 is WNHNN and CDR2 is SYGVQD (reference sequence). The V end lost 11 bases, the J end lost 2 bases, and 2 bases lay between the germline ends. This CDR3 comprises 9 residues. Comment on this clonotype: As yet, its antigen is unknown.

This clonotype was obtained from a human donor with aplastic anemia. The sample taken for sequencing was sorted CD4+, CD8+, or CD8+CD57+ T cells (not recorded which) from PBMCs. This chain links TRBV10-1 with TRBJ2-3; no reliable D call. The CDR3 sequence is CAFTDTQYF. CDR3 bases: TGCGCCTTCACAGATACGCAGTATTTT.